This section outlines one T cell receptor (beta chain) sequence together with its context. The data belong to a study of blood T cell repertoires in COVID-19. In the study overall: Sites across the United States, Italy and Spain contributed samples from acute and convalescent COVID-19. PBMCs, B-cell-depleted T cells, or T cells provided the cDNA or gDNA that made up the material.

Methods used by the authors: How many nucleated cells were present was estimated from reference gene primer amplification. The method was immunoSEQ multiplex PCR; TCRdb's version includes in-frame clones alone and lacks a portion of them. The D gene and trimming were derived from the DNA, and the V and J assignments and clone size from that table. The sample lists approximately 160,000 clones, around 83% occurring once. The TCR originated in a man aged 70 or older who had recovered from COVID-19. The sample comprised peripheral blood.

The CDR3 loop is CASSSLRTSGSFTYNEQFF. CDR3 in DNA: TGTGCCAGCAGCAGTCTTAGGACTAGCGGGAGTTTCACCTACAATGAGCAGTTCTTC. The chain has TRBV7-9 and TRBJ2-1; TRBD2 aligns across 13 bases. This CDR3 spans 19 amino acids. Trimming took 5 bases from V and 2 from J; bases not matched to a gene: 12. CDR1 is SEHNR and CDR2 is FQNEAQ in the germline V gene (reference sequence). The entire variable domain, with the rest obtained from reference TRBV7-9 and TRBJ2-1, is as follows: DTGVSQNPRHKITKRGQNVTFRCDPISEHNRLYWYRQTLGQGPEFLTYFQNEAQLEKSRLLSDRFSAERPKGSFSTLEIQRTEQGDSAMYLCASSSLRTSGSFTYNEQFFGPGTRLTVL.